The 29 T cell receptor beta chains below come from one sample, sequenced in a study of cytomegalovirus exposure and HLA in healthy donors. Both 60 Vbeta primers and 13 Jbeta primers went into the PCR. Generated by immunoSEQ multiplex PCR, the TCRdb table keeps only in-frame clones and is missing some. The table shows about 84,000 clones, with roughly 64% occurring only once. The sample consisted of PBMCs. The receptors come from a woman between 35 and 50 years old in good health and CMV-seropositive.

The rearrangement uses TRBV29-1 and TRBJ2-5; 11 positions match TRBD2. The trim removed 5 bases at V and 1 base at J, leaving 3 bases unmatched. The CDR3 contains 14 residues. Germline CDR1 SQVTM, CDR2 ANQGSEA. The chain's CDR3 is CSVPSGRTQETQYF. The CDR3 DNA is TGCAGCGTTCCTAGCGGGAGGACCCAAGAGACCCAGTACTTC.

The CDR3 here is CASSLDFQGATEAFF. As DNA, the CDR3 is TGTGCCAGCAGCTTAGATTTTCAGGGGGCGACTGAAGCTTTCTTT. The genes are TRBV7-2 and TRBJ1-1, with 8 bases identical to TRBD1. Trimming removed 1 base from V and 5 bases from J; junction bases left unmatched: 6. There are 15 residues in the CDR3. Germline CDR1 SGHTA, CDR2 FQGNSA.

In this sample, this clone turned up once. The V call is TRBV18, the J call TRBJ2-3; D gene unclear. The V gene's germline CDR1 is KGHSH and CDR2 LQKENI. Trimming removed 3 bases from V and 6 bases from J, with 16 bases in between. This CDR3 region has 15 residues. The CDR3 is CASSPSVSQSDTQYF. CDR3 sequence (DNA): TGTGCCAGCTCACCTTCAGTCAGTCAGTCGGATACGCAGTATTTT.

This clone was detected a few times. V gene TRBV28 combines with J gene TRBJ1-5, with D maybe TRBD1 (5 bases). V lost 3 bases to trimming and J lost 3 bases, with 12 bases between them. Germline CDR1 is MDHEN and CDR2 is SYDVKM. The CDR3 runs to 15 residues. The CDR3 region is CASSLRQGLNQPQHF. DNA for the CDR3: TGTGCCAGCAGTTTGAGGCAGGGCCTCAATCAGCCCCAGCATTTT. The full variable domain, completed using reference TRBV28 and TRBJ1-5, is DVKVTQSSRYLVKRTGEKVFLECVQDMDHENMFWYRQDPGLGLRLIYFSYDVKMKEKGDIPEGYSVSREKKERFSLILESASTNQTSMYLCASSLRQGLNQPQHFGDGTRLSIL.

V usage is TRBV2 and J usage is TRBJ2-3; 10 bases match TRBD2. This CDR3 spans 16 amino acids. The ends lost 2 bases at V and 2 bases at J; junction bases unmatched: 4. The germline CDR1 and CDR2 sequences are SNHLY and FYNNEI. The CDR3 is CASSEIAGGLTDTQYF. In DNA form, the CDR3 reads TGTGCCAGCAGTGAAATAGCGGGGGGACTCACAGATACGCAGTATTTT.

The J gene is TRBJ2-1, the V gene TRBV5-1; possible D gene TRBD1, 5 bases. The germline V and J ends were trimmed by 5 bases and 4 bases, with 13 bases remaining between them. This CDR3 region has 14 residues. Per the germline V gene, CDR1 is SGHRS and CDR2 is YFSETQ. CDR3 in DNA: TGCGCCAGCAGTCTCCCAGGGAATTACAATGAGCAGTTCTTC. Translation: CASSLPGNYNEQFF.

The chain is built from TRBV28 and TRBJ2-7; 9 bases map to TRBD2. The V gene's germline CDR1 is MDHEN and CDR2 SYDVKM. The V gene end was trimmed by 6 bases and the J gene end by 4 bases; junction bases not matched to a gene: 19. The CDR3 contains 18 residues. The CDR3 sequence: CASSRGSEGLAKKYEQYF. DNA of the CDR3: TGTGCCAGCAGCCGAGGAAGCGAGGGACTAGCCAAAAAGTACGAGCAGTACTTC.

This clone was seen once. V gene TRBV18 combines with J gene TRBJ2-4; 8 bases agree with TRBD1. Germline V gene data show CDR1 as KGHSH and CDR2 as LQKENI. V was pared by 4 bases and J by 1 base, with 9 bases of the junction left unmatched. CDR3 length equals 17 residues. CDR3 protein: CASSRGLQGEAKNIQYF. The CDR3 bases are TGTGCCAGCTCACGGGGTCTACAGGGGGAGGCCAAAAACATTCAGTACTTC.

This clone has more than one count but fewer than ten. V is TRBV7-6 and J is TRBJ1-3, with D possibly matching TRBD1 (5 bases). Germline-derived CDR1 and CDR2 are SGHVS and FNYEAQ. The CDR3 is 16 amino acids. The germline V and J ends were trimmed by 8 bases and 10 bases, with 27 bases remaining between them. DNA of the CDR3: TGTGCCAGCTTGGAGGGGAGCCTAACTCTTCTCTATACCATATATTTT. Translating it yields CASLEGSLTLLYTIYF.

This clone was found once. The chain carries TRBV7-8 and TRBJ2-2; no clear D. From germline, CDR1 is SGHVS and CDR2 FQNEAQ. V lost 6 bases to trimming and J lost 0 bases, with 14 bases between them. This CDR3 region has 16 residues. The CDR3 here is CASSPRGFSNTGELFF. CDR3 DNA sequence: TGTGCCAGCAGTCCAAGAGGATTCTCGAACACCGGGGAGCTGTTTTTT.

This clone was counted a few times. V is TRBV6-1 and J is TRBJ1-2, with 8 positions matching TRBD1. The length of the CDR3 is 15 residues. The germline V gene encodes CDR1 MNHNS and CDR2 SASEGT. V trimming: 8 bases; J trimming: 4 bases; junction bases outside the gene matches: 12. CDR3 residues: CASGNDHTGGYGYTF. Written as DNA, the CDR3 is TGTGCCAGCGGTAATGACCATACAGGGGGCTATGGCTACACCTTC.

The V call is TRBV5-6, the J call TRBJ2-3; 10 bases agree with TRBD2. CDR1 and CDR2 from the germline V gene are SGHDT and YYEEEE. CDR3 length: 15 amino acids. The ends lost 4 bases at V and 2 bases at J; junction bases unmatched: 4. The CDR3 loop reads CASSRLAGPTDTQYF. The CDR3 DNA reads TGTGCCAGCAGCCGACTAGCGGGCCCCACAGATACGCAGTATTTT.

The chain couples TRBV9 to TRBJ1-5; D may be TRBD1 (6 bases). The CDR3 is 14 amino acids. V was pared by 0 bases and J by 4 bases, with 8 bases between. Germline values: CDR1 SGDLS, CDR2 YYNGEE. CDR3 in DNA: TGTGCCAGCAGCGTAGGAGGGGGAAATCAGCCCCAGCATTTT. Translating it yields CASSVGGGNQPQHF.

The chain couples TRBV7-8 to TRBJ2-5, with 8 bases lining up with TRBD1. Per the germline V gene, CDR1 is SGHVS and CDR2 is FQNEAQ. The CDR3 is 18 residues long. Trimming took 0 bases from V and 5 from J; bases not matched to a gene: 14. CDR3 in DNA: TGTGCCAGCAGCTTAGCCCATTGGGAGGCCAGGGGGCTTGAGACCCAGTACTTC. Translated, it gives CASSLAHWEARGLETQYF.

J is TRBJ1-2 and V is TRBV5-1; D unresolved. The V gene's germline CDR1 is SGHRS and CDR2 YFSETQ. The length of the CDR3 is 16 residues. V lost 3 bases to trimming and J lost 0 bases, with 15 bases between them. The CDR3 sequence: CASSSTENYPNYGYTF. Here the CDR3 DNA reads TGCGCCAGCAGCTCCACGGAGAACTACCCTAACTATGGCTACACCTTC.

The chain employs TRBV5-1 and TRBJ2-1; TRBD2 aligns across 10 bases. V lost 4 bases and J lost 12; bases outside the gene matches: 13. CDR3 length: 15 amino acids. Germline values: CDR1 SGHRS, CDR2 YFSETQ. The chain's CDR3 is CASSLQGASGSPQFF. The CDR3 DNA is TGCGCCAGCAGCCTCCAAGGGGCTAGCGGGAGCCCGCAGTTCTTC.

This clone was detected ten times or more. The J gene is TRBJ2-5, the V gene TRBV6-8, with 13 bases matching TRBD2. CDR3 length: 19 residues. Unmatched junction bases numbered 13, after V lost 6 bases and J lost 0 bases. Germline V gene sequence: CDR1 MNHGY, CDR2 SAAAGT. In nucleotides, the CDR3 is TGTGCCAGCAGGGACCGATGGACTAGCGGGAGTCGGTACCAAGAGACCCAGTACTTC. This gives the protein CASRDRWTSGSRYQETQYF.

The rearrangement joins TRBV7-2 to TRBJ1-1; 8 bases align to TRBD1. Looked up from germline, CDR1 is SGHTA and CDR2 is FQGNSA. The CDR3 runs 15 residues. J was trimmed by 5 bases and V by 5 bases; bases with no gene match: 10. The CDR3 bases are TGTGCCAGCAGCGATCCCCGGACAGGGAAAACTGAAGCTTTCTTT. It translates to CASSDPRTGKTEAFF.

This clone was detected only once. In DNA form, the CDR3 reads TGTGCCAGCAGTTTTATTTCGAGAAACAATCAGCCCCAGCATTTT. Protein sequence: CASSFISRNNQPQHF. This chain joins TRBV28 and TRBJ1-5; no clear D gene. This CDR3 is 15 amino acids long. Germline CDR1 is MDHEN and CDR2 is SYDVKM. Trimming took 3 bases from V and 3 from J, leaving 12 bases between them.

The chain joins TRBV7-2 to TRBJ2-5, with D uncertain. V dropped 1 base and J dropped 1 base, with 7 bases sitting between them. The germline gives CDR1 SGHTA, CDR2 FQGNSA. This CDR3 has 14 amino acids. The CDR3 nucleotides read TGTGCCAGCAGCTTAGGGTCTACCCAAGAGACCCAGTACTTC. Translated: CASSLGSTQETQYF.

V usage is TRBV7-2 and J usage is TRBJ1-5; the D is unclear. Trimming took off 6 bases at V and 4 bases at J, with 10 bases between the two ends. The CDR3 contains 13 residues. The germline V gene has CDR1 SGHTA and CDR2 FQGNSA. The CDR3 is CASSPRVNQPQHF. The CDR3 DNA sequence: TGTGCCAGCAGTCCCCGGGTAAATCAGCCCCAGCATTTT.

This clone was picked up a small number of times. This rearrangement joins TRBV18 to TRBJ1-1; 9 nucleotides align to TRBD1. From germline, CDR1 is KGHSH and CDR2 LQKENI. This CDR3 spans 15 amino acids. Losses at the gene ends were 3 bases for V and 1 base for J; bases not matched to a gene: 3. CDR3 amino acids: CASSPVGQGNTEAFF. CDR3 DNA sequence: TGTGCCAGCTCACCGGTGGGACAGGGGAACACTGAAGCTTTCTTT.

The chain recombines TRBV7-8 with TRBJ2-5; 8 bases are a match to TRBD1. The DNA end favors TRBJ2-7, so the J call may be wrong. Germline V gene data show CDR1 as SGHVS and CDR2 as FQNEAQ. The length of the CDR3 is 16 residues. The DNA for the CDR3 is TGTGCCAGCAGCTTTAGGCAGACAGGGGAAAAATACGAGCAGTACTTC. It specifies CASSFRQTGEKYEQYF.

The chain employs TRBV25-1 and TRBJ1-2; D possibly corresponds to TRBD1 (6 bases). V lost 5 bases, J lost 6 bases, and 19 bases lay in between. This CDR3 is 15 amino acids long. CDR1 is MGHDK, CDR2 SYGVNS, per germline. CDR3 residues: CASSHPKGGFNGYTF. DNA for the CDR3: TGTGCCAGCAGTCATCCGAAGGGGGGGTTTAATGGCTACACCTTC.

The rearrangement uses TRBV7-2 and TRBJ2-7; tentatively, D is TRBD2 (6 bases). V was pared by 1 base and J by 3 bases, with 13 bases between. The CDR3 contains 15 residues. The germline gives CDR1 SGHTA, CDR2 FQGNSA. CDR3 DNA: TGTGCCAGCAGCTTAGTAGCGGCCTTAAACTACGAGCAGTACTTC. This sequence encodes CASSLVAALNYEQYF. Looking up the rest from reference TRBV7-2 and TRBJ2-7 gives the full variable domain: GAGVSQSPSNKVTEKGKDVELRCDPISGHTALYWYRQSLGQGLEFLIYFQGNSAPDKSGLPSDRFSAERTGGSVSTLTIQRTQQEDSAVYLCASSLVAALNYEQYFGPGTRLTVT.

The V call is TRBV27, the J call TRBJ2-2, with TRBD2 identical over 7 bases. The CDR3 spans 14 residues. Germline CDR1 and CDR2: MNHEY and SMNVEV (reference sequence). With 6 bases clipped from V and 4 bases from J, the junction kept 5 bases outside the gene matches. DNA for the CDR3: TGTGCCAGCAGAGGGCGGGAGATCACCGGGGAGCTGTTTTTT. Translated, it gives CASRGREITGELFF.

This clone showed up just a few times. The rearrangement links TRBV19 to TRBJ2-1; TRBD2 matches 13 bases. Germline V gene data show CDR1 as LNHDA and CDR2 as SQIVND (reference sequence). After removal of 5 bases from V and 8 bases from J, the junction contained 9 bases not matched to a gene. The CDR3 spans 16 residues. The CDR3 is CASSARTSGRGDEQFF. CDR3 in DNA: TGTGCCAGTAGTGCCCGGACTAGCGGGAGAGGCGATGAGCAGTTCTTC.

This chain connects TRBV7-9 to TRBJ2-7; TRBD1 matches 7 bases. Germline lookup yields CDR1 SEHNR and CDR2 FQNEAQ (reference sequence). V shed 5 bases and J 4 bases; nucleotides not matched to a gene: 2. This CDR3 comprises 12 residues. The CDR3, as DNA: TGTGCCAGCAGCCAGACAGGGTACGAGCAGTACTTC. Encoded protein: CASSQTGYEQYF.

The chain uses TRBV2 and TRBJ2-7, with 7 bases lining up with TRBD2. Germline V gene sequence: CDR1 SNHLY, CDR2 FYNNEI. The CDR3 runs 14 residues. Trimming removed 3 bases from V and 6 bases from J; junction bases left unmatched: 8. The CDR3 region has the DNA TGTGCCAGCAGTGATAGGACTAGGGTGGGCGAGCAGTACTTC. Amino acids: CASSDRTRVGEQYF.